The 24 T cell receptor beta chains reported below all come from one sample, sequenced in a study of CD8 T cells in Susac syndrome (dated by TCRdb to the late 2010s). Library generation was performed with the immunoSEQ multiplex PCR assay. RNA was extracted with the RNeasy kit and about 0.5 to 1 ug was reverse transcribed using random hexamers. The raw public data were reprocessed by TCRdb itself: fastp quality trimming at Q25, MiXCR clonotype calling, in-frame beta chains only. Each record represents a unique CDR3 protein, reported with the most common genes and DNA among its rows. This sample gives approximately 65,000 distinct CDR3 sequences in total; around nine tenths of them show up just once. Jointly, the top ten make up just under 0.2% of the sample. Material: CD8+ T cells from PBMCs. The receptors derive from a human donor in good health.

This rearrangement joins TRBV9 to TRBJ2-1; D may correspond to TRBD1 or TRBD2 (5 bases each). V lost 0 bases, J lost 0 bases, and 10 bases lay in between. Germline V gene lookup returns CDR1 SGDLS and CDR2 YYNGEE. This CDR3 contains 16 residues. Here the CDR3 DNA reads TGTGCCAGCAGCGTAGTATACGGGGCCTCCTACAATGAGCAGTTCTTC. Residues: CASSVVYGASYNEQFF.

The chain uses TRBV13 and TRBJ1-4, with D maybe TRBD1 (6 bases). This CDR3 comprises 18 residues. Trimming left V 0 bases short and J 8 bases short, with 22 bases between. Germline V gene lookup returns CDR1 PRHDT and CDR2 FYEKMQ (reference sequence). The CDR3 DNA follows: TGTGCCAGCAGCTTAGGCCATCTTCGCGGGACACGTACGGAAAAACTGTTTTTT. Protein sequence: CASSLGHLRGTRTEKLFF. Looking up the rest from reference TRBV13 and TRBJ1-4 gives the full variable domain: AAGVIQSPRHLIKEKRETATLKCYPIPRHDTVYWYQQGPGQDPQFLISFYEKMQSDKGSIPDRFSAQQFSDYHSELNMSSLELGDSALYFCASSLGHLRGTRTEKLFFGSGTQLSVL.

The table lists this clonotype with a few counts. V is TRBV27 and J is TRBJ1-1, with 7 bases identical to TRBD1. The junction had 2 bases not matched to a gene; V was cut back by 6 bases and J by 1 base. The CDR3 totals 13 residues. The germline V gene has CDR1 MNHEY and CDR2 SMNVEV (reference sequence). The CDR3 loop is CASRQGSNTEAFF. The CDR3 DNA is TGTGCCAGCAGACAGGGGTCGAACACTGAAGCTTTCTTT.

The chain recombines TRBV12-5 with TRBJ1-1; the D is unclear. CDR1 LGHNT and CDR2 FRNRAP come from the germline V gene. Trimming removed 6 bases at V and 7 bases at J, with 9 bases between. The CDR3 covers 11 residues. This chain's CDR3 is CASGFGLEAFF. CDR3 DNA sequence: TGTGCTAGTGGCTTCGGACTTGAAGCTTTCTTT.

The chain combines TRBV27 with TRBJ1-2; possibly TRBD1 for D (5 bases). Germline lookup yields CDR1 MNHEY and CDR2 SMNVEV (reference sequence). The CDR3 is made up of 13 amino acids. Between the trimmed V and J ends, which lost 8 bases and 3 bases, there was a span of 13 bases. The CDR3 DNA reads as TGTGCCAGCCGTGGGGGGGGTGACTATGGCTACACCTTC. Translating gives CASRGGGDYGYTF.

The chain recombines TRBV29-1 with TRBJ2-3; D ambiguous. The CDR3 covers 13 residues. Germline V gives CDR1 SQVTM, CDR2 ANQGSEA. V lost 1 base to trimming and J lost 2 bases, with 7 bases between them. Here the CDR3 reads CSVEVDNTDTQYF. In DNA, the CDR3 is TGCAGCGTTGAAGTTGACAACACAGATACGCAGTATTTT.

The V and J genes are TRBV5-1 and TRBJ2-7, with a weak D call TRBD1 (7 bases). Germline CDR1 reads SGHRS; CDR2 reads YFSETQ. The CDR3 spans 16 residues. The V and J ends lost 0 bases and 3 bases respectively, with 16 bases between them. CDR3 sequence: CASSLDPQGGLYEQYF. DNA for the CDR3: TGCGCCAGCAGCTTGGATCCCCAGGGGGGACTCTACGAGCAGTACTTC. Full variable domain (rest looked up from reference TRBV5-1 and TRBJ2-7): KAGVTQTPRYLIKTRGQQVTLSCSPISGHRSVSWYQQTPGQGLQFLFEYFSETQRNKGNFPGRFSGRQFSNSRSEMNVSTLELGDSALYLCASSLDPQGGLYEQYFGPGTRLTVT.

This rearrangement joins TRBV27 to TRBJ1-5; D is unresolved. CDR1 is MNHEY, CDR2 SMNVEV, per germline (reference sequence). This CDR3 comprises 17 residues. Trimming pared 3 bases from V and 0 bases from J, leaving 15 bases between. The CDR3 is CASSFKGPYYSNQPQHF. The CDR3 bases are TGTGCCAGCAGTTTTAAGGGCCCCTATTATAGCAATCAGCCCCAGCATTTT.

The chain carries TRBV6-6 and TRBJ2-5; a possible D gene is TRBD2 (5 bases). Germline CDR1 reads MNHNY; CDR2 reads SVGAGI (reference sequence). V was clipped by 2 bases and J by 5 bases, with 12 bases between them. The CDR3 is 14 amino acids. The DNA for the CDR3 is TGTGCCAGCAGTTACCTCGGGAACGGCGAGACCCAGTACTTC. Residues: CASSYLGNGETQYF.

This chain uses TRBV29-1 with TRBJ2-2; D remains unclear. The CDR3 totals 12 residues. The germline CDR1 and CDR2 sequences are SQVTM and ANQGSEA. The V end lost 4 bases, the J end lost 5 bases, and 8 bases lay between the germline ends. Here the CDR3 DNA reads TGCAGCGTTGGGGTCGGGACCGGGGAGCTGTTTTTT. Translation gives CSVGVGTGELFF.

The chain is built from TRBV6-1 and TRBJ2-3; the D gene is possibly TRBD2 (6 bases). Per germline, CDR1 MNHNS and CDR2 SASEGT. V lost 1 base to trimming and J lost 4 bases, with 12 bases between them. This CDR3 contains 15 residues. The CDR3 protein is CASSEVGSGADTQYF. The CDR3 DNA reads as TGTGCCAGCAGTGAAGTCGGGAGCGGTGCAGATACGCAGTATTTT.

The CDR3, as DNA: TGTGCCAGCAGACGAAGGGGGGATGGTGGCTACACCTTC. This translates into CASRRRGDGGYTF. The chain links TRBV28 to TRBJ1-2; D possibly corresponds to TRBD1 (6 bases). The ends were cut back, 6 bases at V and 7 bases at J, with 15 bases in the middle. The germline V gene has CDR1 MDHEN and CDR2 SYDVKM. CDR3 length: 13 amino acids.

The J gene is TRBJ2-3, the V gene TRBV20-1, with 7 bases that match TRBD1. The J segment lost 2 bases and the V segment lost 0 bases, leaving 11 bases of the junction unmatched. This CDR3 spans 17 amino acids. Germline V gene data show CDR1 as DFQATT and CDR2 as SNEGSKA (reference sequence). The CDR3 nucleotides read TGCAGTGCTAGAGATACCTTGACAGGGAATCCCACAGATACGCAGTATTTT. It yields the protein CSARDTLTGNPTDTQYF.

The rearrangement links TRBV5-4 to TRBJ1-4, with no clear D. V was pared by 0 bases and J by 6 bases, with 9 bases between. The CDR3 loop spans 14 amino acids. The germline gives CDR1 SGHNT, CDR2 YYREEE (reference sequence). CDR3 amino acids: CASSLDLGDEKLFF. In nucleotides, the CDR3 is TGTGCCAGCAGCTTGGATTTGGGTGATGAAAAACTGTTTTTT.

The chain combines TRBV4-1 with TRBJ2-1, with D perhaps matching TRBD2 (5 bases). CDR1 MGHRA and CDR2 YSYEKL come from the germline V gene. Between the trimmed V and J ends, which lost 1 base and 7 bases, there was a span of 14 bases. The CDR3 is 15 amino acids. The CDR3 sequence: CASSQGTLRRNEQFF. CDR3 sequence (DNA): TGCGCCAGCAGCCAAGGTACCTTAAGGAGGAATGAGCAGTTCTTC.

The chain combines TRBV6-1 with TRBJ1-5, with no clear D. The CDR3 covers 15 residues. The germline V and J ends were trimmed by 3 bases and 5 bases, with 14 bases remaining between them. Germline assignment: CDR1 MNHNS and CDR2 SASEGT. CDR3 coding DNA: TGTGCCAGCAGTGATAGGCAGGATGTTCATCAGCCCCAGCATTTT. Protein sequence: CASSDRQDVHQPQHF.

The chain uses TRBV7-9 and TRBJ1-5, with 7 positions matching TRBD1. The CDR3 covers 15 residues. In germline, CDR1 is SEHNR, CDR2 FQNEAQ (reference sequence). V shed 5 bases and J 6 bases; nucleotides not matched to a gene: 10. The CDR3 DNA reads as TGTGCCAGCAGCCAGACAGGGCAAAGCGGTCAGCCCCAGCATTTT. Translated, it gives CASSQTGQSGQPQHF.

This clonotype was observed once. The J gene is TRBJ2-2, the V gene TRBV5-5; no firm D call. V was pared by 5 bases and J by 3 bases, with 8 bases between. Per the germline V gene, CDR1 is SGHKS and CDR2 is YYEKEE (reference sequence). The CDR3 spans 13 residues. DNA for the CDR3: TGTGCCAGCAGATTGCCCGACACCGGGGAGCTGTTTTTT. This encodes CASRLPDTGELFF.

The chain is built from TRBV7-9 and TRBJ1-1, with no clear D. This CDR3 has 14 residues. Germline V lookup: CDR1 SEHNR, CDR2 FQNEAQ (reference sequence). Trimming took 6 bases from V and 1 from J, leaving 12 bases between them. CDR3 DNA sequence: TGTGCCAGCAGTCGAGGCGCAGAGAACACTGAAGCTTTCTTT. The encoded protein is CASSRGAENTEAFF. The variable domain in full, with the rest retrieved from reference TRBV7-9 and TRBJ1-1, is DTGVSQNPRHKITKRGQNVTFRCDPISEHNRLYWYRQTLGQGPEFLTYFQNEAQLEKSRLLSDRFSAERPKGSFSTLEIQRTEQGDSAMYLCASSRGAENTEAFFGQGTRLTVV.

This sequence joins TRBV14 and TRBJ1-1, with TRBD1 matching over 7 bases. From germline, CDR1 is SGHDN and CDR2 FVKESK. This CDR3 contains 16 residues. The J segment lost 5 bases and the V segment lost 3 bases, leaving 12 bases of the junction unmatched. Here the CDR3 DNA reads TGTGCCAGCAGCCATATCGGGACAGAAGGTTCTACTGAAGCTTTCTTT. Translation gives CASSHIGTEGSTEAFF. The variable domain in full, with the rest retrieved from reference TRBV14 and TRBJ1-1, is EAGVTQFPSHSVIEKGQTVTLRCDPISGHDNLYWYRRVMGKEIKFLLHFVKESKQDESGMPNNRFLAERTGGTYSTLKVQPAELEDSGVYFCASSHIGTEGSTEAFFGQGTRLTVV.

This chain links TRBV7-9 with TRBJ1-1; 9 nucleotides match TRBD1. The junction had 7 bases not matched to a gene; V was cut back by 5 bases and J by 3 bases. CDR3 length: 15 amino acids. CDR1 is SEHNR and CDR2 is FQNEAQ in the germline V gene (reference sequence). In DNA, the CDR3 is TGTGCCAGCAGCCCCTCCGGACAGGGGTACACTGAAGCTTTCTTT. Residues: CASSPSGQGYTEAFF.

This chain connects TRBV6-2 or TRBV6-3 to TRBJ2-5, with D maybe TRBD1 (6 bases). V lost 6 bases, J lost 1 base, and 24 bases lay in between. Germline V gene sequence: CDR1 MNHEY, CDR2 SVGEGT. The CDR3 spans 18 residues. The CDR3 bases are TGTGCCAGCAGCGCCAGAAAAGGACAGTACAAGTCCCAAGAGACCCAGTACTTC. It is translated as CASSARKGQYKSQETQYF.

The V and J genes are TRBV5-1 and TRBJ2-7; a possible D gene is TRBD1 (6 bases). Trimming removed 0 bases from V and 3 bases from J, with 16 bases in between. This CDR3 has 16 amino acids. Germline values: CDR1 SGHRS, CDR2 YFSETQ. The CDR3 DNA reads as TGCGCCAGCAGCTTGGCAGGGGCGCACAACTACTACGAGCAGTACTTC. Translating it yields CASSLAGAHNYYEQYF.

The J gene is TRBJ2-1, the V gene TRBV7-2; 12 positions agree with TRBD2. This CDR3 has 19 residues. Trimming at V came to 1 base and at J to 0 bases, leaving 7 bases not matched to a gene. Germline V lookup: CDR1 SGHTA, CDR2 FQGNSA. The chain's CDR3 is CASSLEARLAGASYNEQFF. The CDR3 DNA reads TGTGCCAGCAGCTTAGAAGCCCGACTAGCGGGGGCCTCCTACAATGAGCAGTTCTTC.